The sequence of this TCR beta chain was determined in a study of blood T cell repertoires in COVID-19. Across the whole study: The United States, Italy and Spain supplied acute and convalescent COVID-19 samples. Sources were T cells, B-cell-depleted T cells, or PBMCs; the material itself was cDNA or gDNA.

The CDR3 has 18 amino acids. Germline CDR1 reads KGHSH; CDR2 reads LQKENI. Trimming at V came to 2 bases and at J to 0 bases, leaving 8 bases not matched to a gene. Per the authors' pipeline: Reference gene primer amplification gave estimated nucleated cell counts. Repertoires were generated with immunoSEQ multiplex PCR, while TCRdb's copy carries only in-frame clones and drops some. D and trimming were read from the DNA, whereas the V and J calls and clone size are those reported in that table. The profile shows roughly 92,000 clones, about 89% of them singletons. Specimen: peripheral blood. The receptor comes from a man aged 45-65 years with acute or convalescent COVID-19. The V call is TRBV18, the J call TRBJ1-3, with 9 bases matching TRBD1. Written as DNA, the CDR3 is TGTGCCAGCTCACCAAGGCCGGGACAGGGTAACTCTGGAAACACCATATATTTT. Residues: CASSPRPGQGNSGNTIYF.